This TCR beta chain came from a study of long-term antiretroviral therapy in people with HIV. Points on this clone: Its cognate antigen is unknown.

Run at survey level, the immunoSEQ assay was version v3.0. The study targeted roughly 35,000-50,000 T-cell genomes per sample in sequencing. Profiled with immunoSEQ multiplex PCR; TCRdb holds only in-frame clones, not every one. The data contain some 16,000 clones, 90% to 95% of them singletons. Study-level results: Versus controls, repertoires in people with HIV had narrower CDR3 length ranges. ART-treated samples gained diversity yet remained below transplant donor controls. Pre-ART-expanded clones dominated the repertoire at all time points.

The V gene end was trimmed by 4 bases and the J gene end by 0 bases; junction bases not matched to a gene: 15. Germline assignment: CDR1 SGHKS and CDR2 YYEKEE (reference sequence). There are 20 residues in the CDR3. The sequence was collected from a woman aged 40 to 50 with HIV. The sample consisted of unsorted PBMCs, taken 0.6 years after starting antiretroviral therapy. The chain carries TRBV5-5 and TRBJ2-1; 11 nucleotides line up with TRBD2. The CDR3 reads CASSHRRTSGGGGSYNEQFF. CDR3 in DNA: TGTGCCAGCAGCCACAGGCGTACTAGCGGGGGCGGCGGCTCCTACAATGAGCAGTTCTTC.